This paragraph reports one T cell receptor beta chain. Its antigen is undetermined. The entry originates in a study of OX40 agonist ivuxolimab in advanced cancers. In the study overall: The group had a mean age of roughly 56 years, ranged from roughly 23 to 90, and was roughly 80% male. Eligibility admitted prior anti-PD-1, anti-PD-L1 or anti-CTLA-4 therapy; roughly 39% had some. Study results and limitations: CD4+ T cells averaged fewer expanded clones than CD8+ T cells.

Germline values: CDR1 SGHAT, CDR2 FQNNGV. The length of the CDR3 is 14 residues. Between the trimmed V and J ends, which lost 7 bases and 2 bases, there was a span of 13 bases. Blood samples were obtained at baseline, cycle 4 day 1, and cycle 7 day 1. Some clones are missing from TCRdb's copy, which holds only in-frame ones; the method was immunoSEQ multiplex PCR. The sample records approximately 20,000 clones, around 90% being singletons. The sample in question was CD4+ or CD8+ T cells sorted from blood, obtained in a trial of the OX40 agonist ivuxolimab. This receptor was obtained from an adult with an advanced solid tumor such as melanoma, head and neck, liver or kidney cancer. The rearrangement links TRBV11-2 to TRBJ2-3; D gene uncertain. This chain's CDR3 is CASNTGLFTDTQYF. CDR3 bases: TGTGCCAGCAATACCGGTCTCTTCACAGATACGCAGTATTTT.